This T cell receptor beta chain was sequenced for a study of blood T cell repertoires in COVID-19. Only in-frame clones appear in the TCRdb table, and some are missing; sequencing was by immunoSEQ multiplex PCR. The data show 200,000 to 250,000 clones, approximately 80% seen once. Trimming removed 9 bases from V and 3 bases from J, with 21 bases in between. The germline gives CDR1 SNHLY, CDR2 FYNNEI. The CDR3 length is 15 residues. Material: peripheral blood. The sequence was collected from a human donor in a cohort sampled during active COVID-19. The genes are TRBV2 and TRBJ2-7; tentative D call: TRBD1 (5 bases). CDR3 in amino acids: CARGGQDKGNYEQYF. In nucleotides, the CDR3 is TGTGCCAGAGGCGGCCAGGACAAGGGGAACTACGAGCAGTACTTC.